These T cell receptor beta chains were read from a single sample in a study of shared clonotypes between healthy human individuals. Here immunoSEQ multiplex PCR was the method, and the copy in TCRdb shows in-frame clones only, minus some. The profile shows hundreds of thousands of clones, roughly 97% of them singletons. The sample comprised naive CD4+ T cells sorted from blood. All receptors derive from a woman in her twenties or thirties in good health. The CDR3 runs from the conserved cysteine through the conserved F or W. Each record gives: J gene, CDR3 length, clone size, V gene, D gene, CDR3 DNA, CDR3 protein. D genes are given only for firm matches. Only some rows state a clone size, as once, few, many or a class for expanded clones.

TRBJ2-1	15	.	TRBV19	TRBD2	TGTGCCAGTAGTATAGAAGGGCTAGCGGAAAGGGGGCAGTTCTTC	CASSIEGLAERGQFF
TRBJ2-5	13	.	TRBV19	.	TGTGCCAGTAGTAGCTACAGGGAAGGGACCCAGTACTTC	CASSSYREGTQYF
TRBJ2-1	17	.	TRBV7-2	TRBD2	TGTGCCAGCAGCCGGGCGGTCGGGGGGAAGTACGACAATGAGCAGTTCTTC	CASSRAVGGKYDNEQFF
TRBJ1-1	14	.	TRBV29-1	.	TGCAGCGTTGGCTCACAGCGGGGGGACACTGAAGCTTTCTTT	CSVGSQRGDTEAFF
TRBJ2-1	20	.	TRBV28	TRBD2	TGTGCCAGCAGTTTACTAGGACTAGCGGGAGTTTCGCTCGCCAGGTATGAGCAGTTCTTC	CASSLLGLAGVSLARYEQFF
TRBJ2-7	14	.	TRBV9	.	TGTGCCAGCAGCGCGCACCTTAGCTCCTACGAGCAGTACTTC	CASSAHLSSYEQYF
TRBJ1-1	14	.	TRBV28	.	TGTGCCAGCAGTTTAAAGTACGTCGCGACAGAAGCTTTCTTT	CASSLKYVATEAFF
TRBJ2-7	18	.	TRBV28	TRBD2	TGTGCCAGCAGAAATAGCGGGAGCCCCCTAATTCAGGTCTCCGAGCAGTACTTC	CASRNSGSPLIQVSEQYF
TRBJ1-5	16	.	TRBV4-1	.	TGCGCCAGCAGCCTCGTCGCGGGGTATAGCAATCAGCCCCAGCATTTT	CASSLVAGYSNQPQHF
TRBJ2-7	15	.	TRBV2	TRBD2	TGTGCCAGCGGAGCGGGACTAGCGGGAGCGAACGAGCAGTACTTC	CASGAGLAGANEQYF
TRBJ2-2	15	.	TRBV7-8	TRBD2	TGTGCCAGCAGCTTTGGACTAGCGGGAACCGGGGAGCTGTTTTTT	CASSFGLAGTGELFF
TRBJ1-4	15	.	TRBV25-1	.	TGTGCCAGCCAGGCCCCCGGGACAACTAATGAAAAACTGTTTTTT	CASQAPGTTNEKLFF
TRBJ2-1	16	.	TRBV4-1	.	TGCGCCAGCAGCCAAGGCCCGGGACGGTCCTACAATGAGCAGTTCTTC	CASSQGPGRSYNEQFF
TRBJ2-7	16	.	TRBV4-1	.	TGCGCCAGCAGCCAAGGGCCCGTGCGGACTTCCTACGAGCAGTACTTC	CASSQGPVRTSYEQYF
TRBJ1-1	18	.	TRBV5-1	.	TGCGCCAGCAGCTTGGGGGCCGGGACTACCCTTTCGAACACTGAAGCTTTCTTT	CASSLGAGTTLSNTEAFF
TRBJ1-2	15	.	TRBV6-1	.	TGTGCCAGCAACGACCGGGCCAGAGCTAACTATGGCTACACCTTC	CASNDRARANYGYTF
TRBJ1-2	11	.	TRBV28	.	TGTGCCGGAGAAGGGGACTATGGCTACACCTTC	CAGEGDYGYTF
TRBJ1-2	16	.	TRBV18	.	TGTGCCAGCTCCCCCACTCAGGACGGATATAACTATGGCTACACCTTC	CASSPTQDGYNYGYTF
TRBJ1-5	12	few	TRBV6-1	.	TGTGCCAGCAGTGCGTCCAATCAGCCCCAGCATTTT	CASSASNQPQHF
TRBJ2-7	13	.	TRBV29-1	TRBD2	TGCAGCGTTCCTAGCGGAAGGGCCCACGAGCAGTACTTC	CSVPSGRAHEQYF
TRBJ1-5	13	.	TRBV28	TRBD1	TGTGCCAGCGGCAGGGGGCAGAGTCAGCCCCAGCATTTT	CASGRGQSQPQHF
TRBJ2-5	13	once	TRBV18	.	TGTGCCAGCTCACTCGGAACCGTAGAGACCCAGTACTTC	CASSLGTVETQYF
TRBJ1-1	14	.	TRBV9	TRBD1	TGTGCCAGCAGCGGACGACAGGGCCTGGCTGAAGCTTTCTTT	CASSGRQGLAEAFF
TRBJ2-7	14	.	TRBV6-5	TRBD1	TGTGCCAGCAGCTCCGGGACAGCACCCTACGAGCAGTACTTC	CASSSGTAPYEQYF
TRBJ1-2	13	.	TRBV5-4	.	TGTGCCAGCAGGGCTGGATCACTCTATGGCTACACCTTC	CASRAGSLYGYTF
TRBJ2-2	17	.	TRBV13	TRBD2	TGTGCCAGCAGCCGGGGAGGGCGAGGAGCTGGCACCGGGGAGCTGTTTTTT	CASSRGGRGAGTGELFF
TRBJ2-7	14	.	TRBV25-1	.	TGTGCCAGCAGTGAACGAGTTAACTCCTACGAGCAGTACTTC	CASSERVNSYEQYF
TRBJ2-2	15	.	TRBV10-3	TRBD1	TGTGCCATCAGTGAGCCGACAGGGCGGACCGGGGAGCTGTTTTTT	CAISEPTGRTGELFF
TRBJ2-5	13	.	TRBV2	.	TGTGCCAGCAGTCTCGACAGCCAAGAGACCCAGTACTTC	CASSLDSQETQYF
TRBJ2-1	18	.	TRBV5-1	.	TGCGCCAGCAGCTTTAGGGGGGCGCATATAAGCTCCTACAATGAGCAGTTCTTC	CASSFRGAHISSYNEQFF
TRBJ2-1	15	.	TRBV9	TRBD2	TGTGCCAGCAGCGTTGGGGAGGGGTCCTACAATGAGCAGTTCTTC	CASSVGEGSYNEQFF
TRBJ2-7	16	.	TRBV11-2	.	TGTGCCAGCAGCTTAGATCTATACGGAGGGAGGTACGAGCAGTACTTC	CASSLDLYGGRYEQYF
TRBJ2-3	11	.	TRBV5-1	.	TGCGCCAGCTCCTCCACAGATACGCAGTATTTT	CASSSTDTQYF
TRBJ2-1	14	.	TRBV11-3	.	TGTGCCAGCAGCTCCTTAAGCCTGGGGAATGAGCAGTTCTTC	CASSSLSLGNEQFF
TRBJ1-2	16	.	TRBV5-8	.	TGTGCCAGCAGCAGGGCCCTTCTCAGGGGTTGGTATGGCTACACCTTC	CASSRALLRGWYGYTF
TRBJ1-4	18	.	TRBV28	.	TGTGCCAGCAGTTTATACTCCCTAGGGGGGGCTGCTAATGAAAAACTGTTTTTT	CASSLYSLGGAANEKLFF
TRBJ1-6	16	.	TRBV19	.	TGTGCCAGTAGTGACGCGATAAGCTCCTATAATTCACCCCTCCACTTT	CASSDAISSYNSPLHF
TRBJ2-7	13	.	TRBV29-1	.	TGCAGCGGTACCGGGACAAACTTCTACGAGCAGTACTTC	CSGTGTNFYEQYF
TRBJ2-7	13	.	TRBV28	TRBD1	TGTGCCAGCAACTGGGACAGGGTCAACGAGCAGTACTTC	CASNWDRVNEQYF
TRBJ1-1	15	.	TRBV21-1	.	TGTGCCAGCAGCCCTCAGGGGGTTCGAGGGACTGAAGCTTTCTTT	CASSPQGVRGTEAFF
TRBJ2-2	18	once	TRBV11-2	.	TGTGCCAGCAGCTCCGACGGAGGGGTCGGTCCGTTCACCGGGGAGCTGTTTTTT	CASSSDGGVGPFTGELFF
TRBJ2-1	14	.	TRBV7-9	TRBD1	TGTGCCAGCAGCGTGGGACAGGGGCACCATGAGCAGTTCTTC	CASSVGQGHHEQFF
TRBJ1-4	17	.	TRBV18	.	TGTGCCAGCTCACGCCCCGGGACGGACGCAACTAATGAAAAACTGTTTTTT	CASSRPGTDATNEKLFF
TRBJ2-7	13	once	TRBV5-1	.	TGCGCCAGCAGCTGGACCTCGAACTACGAGCAGTACTTC	CASSWTSNYEQYF
TRBJ1-4	16	.	TRBV27	.	TGTGCCAGCAGTTTTCGCTTAAGGGATACTAATGAAAAACTGTTTTTT	CASSFRLRDTNEKLFF
TRBJ2-7	14	.	TRBV2	.	TGTGCCAGCAGTGGAGACTCTAAGTCCTACGAGCAGTACTTC	CASSGDSKSYEQYF
TRBJ1-1	16	.	TRBV28	.	TGTGCCAGCCTCGCGGCGGACGCAGGGAGGAACACTGAAGCTTTCTTT	CASLAADAGRNTEAFF